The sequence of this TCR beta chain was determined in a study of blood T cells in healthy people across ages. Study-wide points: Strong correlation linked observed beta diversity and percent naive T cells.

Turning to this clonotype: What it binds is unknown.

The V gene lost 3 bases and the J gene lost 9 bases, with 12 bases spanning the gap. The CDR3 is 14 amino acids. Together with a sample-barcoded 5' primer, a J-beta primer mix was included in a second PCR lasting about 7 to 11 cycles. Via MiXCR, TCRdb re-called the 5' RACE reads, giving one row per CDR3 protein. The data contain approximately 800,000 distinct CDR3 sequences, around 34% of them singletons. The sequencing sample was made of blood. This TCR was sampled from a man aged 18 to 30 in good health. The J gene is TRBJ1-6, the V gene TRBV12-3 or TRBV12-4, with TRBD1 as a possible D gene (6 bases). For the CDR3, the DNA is TGTGCCAGCAGTTTGTTCGGACAGATTTCACCCCTCCACTTT. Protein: CASSLFGQISPLHF.